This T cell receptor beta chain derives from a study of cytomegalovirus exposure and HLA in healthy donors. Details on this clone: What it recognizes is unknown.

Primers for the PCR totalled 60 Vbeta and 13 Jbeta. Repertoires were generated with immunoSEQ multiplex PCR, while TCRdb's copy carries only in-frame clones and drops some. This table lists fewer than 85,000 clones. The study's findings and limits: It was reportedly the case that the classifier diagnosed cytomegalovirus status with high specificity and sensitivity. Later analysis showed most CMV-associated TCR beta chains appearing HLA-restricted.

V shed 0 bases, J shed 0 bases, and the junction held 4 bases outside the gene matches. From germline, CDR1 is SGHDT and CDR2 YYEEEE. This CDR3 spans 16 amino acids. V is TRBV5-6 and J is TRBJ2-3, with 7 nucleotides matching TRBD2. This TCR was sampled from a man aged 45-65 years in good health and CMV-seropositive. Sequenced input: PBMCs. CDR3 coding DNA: TGTGCCAGCAGCTTGGTGGGTAGCGGGAGCACAGATACGCAGTATTTT. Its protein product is CASSLVGSGSTDTQYF.